This TCR beta chain appears in the sequencing data of a study of patients and donors after allogeneic stem cell transplantation. TCRdb re-called the RT-PCR reads with MiXCR, one entry per CDR3 protein. The sample carries approximately 160,000 distinct CDR3 sequences, approximately 30% recorded once. This CDR3 has 15 residues. The chain links TRBV21-1 to TRBJ2-1; the table calls TRBD1, which could not be checked here. TRBV21-1 is marked as a pseudogene. Specimen: blood, either unsorted or a sorted T cell fraction (not recorded which). This clonotype originated in a human donor who was either an allogeneic HSCT recipient or a stem cell or donor lymphocyte infusion donor (not recorded which). It is not recorded whose cells these are; they may come from a transplant donor. The CDR3 DNA reads TGTGCCAGCAGCAACCGGGGGCGGGGTAACAATGAGCAGTTCTTC. Translating gives CASSNRGRGNNEQFF.